The present TCR beta chain was sequenced within a study of neoadjuvant nivolumab and ipilimumab in lung cancer. TCRdb keeps only in-frame clones here, not all; method: immunoSEQ multiplex PCR. The repertoire consists of tens of thousands of clones, with around nine tenths occurring once and the leading ten covering around 3.7%. Per germline, CDR1 SGHVS and CDR2 FQNEAQ. Trimming left V 1 base short and J 4 bases short, with 13 bases between. The CDR3 sequence is 15 residues long. The chain uses TRBV7-8 and TRBJ1-2; D ambiguous. The sequence was obtained from an adult with non-small cell lung cancer. Some clones in this sample may be carry-over from other donors' samples. The source was blood, collected before neoadjuvant nivolumab, alone or with ipilimumab. CDR3 DNA sequence: TGTGCCAGCAGCTTAGAAGAAGCGGGCGCCTATGGCTACACCTTC. Translating it yields CASSLEEAGAYGYTF.